This TCR beta chain was observed in a study of cytomegalovirus exposure and HLA in healthy donors. On the study more broadly: About 200 million T cells yielded some 100 million unique TCR beta sequences, as an earlier analysis found. Early on, a data release was issued that held approximately 92 million unique TCRs from HLA-typed donors. Regarding the study as a whole: CMV serostatus was the sole immune exposure data available. Most TCR sequences showed up rarely, but some public TCRs showed up in many donors.

Unmatched junction bases numbered 7, after V lost 5 bases and J lost 4 bases. CDR3 length: 14 amino acids. In germline, CDR1 is MNHEY, CDR2 SVGAGI. A remark on this clone: Its specificity is unknown.

Both 60 Vbeta primers and 13 Jbeta primers went into the PCR. The table came from immunoSEQ multiplex PCR; TCRdb's copy has only in-frame clones and leaves some out. In the table there are roughly 80,000 clones, roughly 82% of which are singletons. The TCR comes from a male donor in good health and CMV-seropositive. This chain joins TRBV6-5 and TRBJ1-2; 7 nucleotides align to TRBD1. The sequenced sample was PBMCs. For the CDR3, the DNA is TGTGCCAGCAGTCCCAGGGGACAGAGCTATGGCTACACCTTC. Amino acids: CASSPRGQSYGYTF.